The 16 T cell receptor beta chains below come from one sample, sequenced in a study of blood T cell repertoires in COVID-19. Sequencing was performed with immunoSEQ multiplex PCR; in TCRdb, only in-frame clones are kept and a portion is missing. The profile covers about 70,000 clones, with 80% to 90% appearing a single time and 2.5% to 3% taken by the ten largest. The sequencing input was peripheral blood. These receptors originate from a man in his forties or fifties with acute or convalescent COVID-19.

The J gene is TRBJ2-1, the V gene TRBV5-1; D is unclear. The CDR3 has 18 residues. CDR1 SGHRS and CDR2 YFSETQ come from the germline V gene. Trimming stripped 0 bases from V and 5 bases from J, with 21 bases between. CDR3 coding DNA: TGCGCCAGCAGCTTGGCCGGGTTCTTGACGGCTCCTAACAATGAGCAGTTCTTC. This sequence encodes CASSLAGFLTAPNNEQFF.

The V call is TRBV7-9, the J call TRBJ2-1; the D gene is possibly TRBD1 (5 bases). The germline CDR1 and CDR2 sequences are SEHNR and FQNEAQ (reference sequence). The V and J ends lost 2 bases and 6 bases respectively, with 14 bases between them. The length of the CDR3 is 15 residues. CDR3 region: CASSLRGSAINEQFF. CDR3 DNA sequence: TGTGCCAGCAGCTTAAGGGGATCGGCAATCAATGAGCAGTTCTTC. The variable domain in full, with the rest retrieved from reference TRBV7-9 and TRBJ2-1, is DTGVSQNPRHKITKRGQNVTFRCDPISEHNRLYWYRQTLGQGPEFLTYFQNEAQLEKSRLLSDRFSAERPKGSFSTLEIQRTEQGDSAMYLCASSLRGSAINEQFFGPGTRLTVL.

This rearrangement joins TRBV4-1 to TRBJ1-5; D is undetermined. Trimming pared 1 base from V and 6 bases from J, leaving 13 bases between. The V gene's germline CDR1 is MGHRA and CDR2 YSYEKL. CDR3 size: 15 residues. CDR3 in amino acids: CASSQGRISSQPQHF. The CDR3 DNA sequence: TGCGCCAGCAGCCAAGGCAGGATTTCGTCTCAGCCCCAGCATTTT.

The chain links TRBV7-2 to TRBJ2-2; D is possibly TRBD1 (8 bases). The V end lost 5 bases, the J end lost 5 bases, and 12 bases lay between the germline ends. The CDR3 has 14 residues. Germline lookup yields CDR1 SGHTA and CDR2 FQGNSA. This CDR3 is CASSAQGGTGELFF. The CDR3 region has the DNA TGTGCCAGCAGCGCACAGGGGGGGACCGGGGAGCTGTTTTTT.

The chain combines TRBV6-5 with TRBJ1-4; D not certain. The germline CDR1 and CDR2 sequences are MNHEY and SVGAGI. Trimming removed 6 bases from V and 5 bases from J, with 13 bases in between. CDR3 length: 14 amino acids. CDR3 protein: CASRPGVSNEKLFF. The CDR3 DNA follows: TGTGCCAGCAGACCGGGAGTTTCCAATGAAAAACTGTTTTTT.

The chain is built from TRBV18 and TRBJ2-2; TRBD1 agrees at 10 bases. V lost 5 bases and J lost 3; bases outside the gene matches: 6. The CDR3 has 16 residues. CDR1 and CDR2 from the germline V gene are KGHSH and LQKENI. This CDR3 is CASSTRTGGDTGELFF. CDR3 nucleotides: TGTGCCAGCTCAACACGGACAGGGGGAGACACCGGGGAGCTGTTTTTT.

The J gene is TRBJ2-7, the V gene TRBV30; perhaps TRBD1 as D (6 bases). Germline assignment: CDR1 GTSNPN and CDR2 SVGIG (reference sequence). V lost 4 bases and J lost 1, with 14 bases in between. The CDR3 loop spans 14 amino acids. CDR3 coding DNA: TGTGCCTGGAAAACTACAGGGTCTTCCTACGAGCAGTACTTC. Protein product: CAWKTTGSSYEQYF.

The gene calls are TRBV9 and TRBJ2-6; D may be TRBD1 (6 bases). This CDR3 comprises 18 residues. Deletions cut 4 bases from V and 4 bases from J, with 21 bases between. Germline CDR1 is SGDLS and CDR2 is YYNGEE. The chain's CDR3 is CASSLRPRGGMGANVLTF. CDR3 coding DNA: TGTGCCAGCAGCCTAAGGCCTCGAGGGGGAATGGGGGCCAACGTCCTGACTTTC.

The CDR3 DNA sequence: TGTGCCAGCAGCCAAAGGGGGATCCAAGAGACCCAGTACTTC. Residues: CASSQRGIQETQYF. The chain uses TRBV3-1 (or the pseudogene TRBV3-2) and TRBJ2-5, with D tentatively TRBD1 (6 bases). Per the germline V gene, CDR1 is LGHDT and CDR2 is YNNKEL (reference sequence). The CDR3 consists of 14 residues. V was shortened by 2 bases and J by 1 base, with 8 bases between the two germline ends.

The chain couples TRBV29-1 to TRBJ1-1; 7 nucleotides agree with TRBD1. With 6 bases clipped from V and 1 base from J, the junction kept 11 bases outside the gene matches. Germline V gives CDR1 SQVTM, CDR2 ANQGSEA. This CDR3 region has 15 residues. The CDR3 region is CSVNRGSLGNTEAFF. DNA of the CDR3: TGCAGCGTCAACAGGGGAAGTTTGGGGAACACTGAAGCTTTCTTT.

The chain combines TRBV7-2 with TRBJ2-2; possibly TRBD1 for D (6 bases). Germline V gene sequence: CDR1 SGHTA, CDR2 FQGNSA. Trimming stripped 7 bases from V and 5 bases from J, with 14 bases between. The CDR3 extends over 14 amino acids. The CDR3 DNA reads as TGTGCCAGCACAAGGGACATGGTAACCGGGGAGCTGTTTTTT. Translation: CASTRDMVTGELFF.

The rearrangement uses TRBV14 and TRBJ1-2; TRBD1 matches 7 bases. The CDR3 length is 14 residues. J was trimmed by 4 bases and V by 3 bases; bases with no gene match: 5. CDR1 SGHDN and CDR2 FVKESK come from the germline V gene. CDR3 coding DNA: TGTGCCAGCAGCCAGAACCGGGACAGCTATGGCTACACCTTC. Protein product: CASSQNRDSYGYTF.

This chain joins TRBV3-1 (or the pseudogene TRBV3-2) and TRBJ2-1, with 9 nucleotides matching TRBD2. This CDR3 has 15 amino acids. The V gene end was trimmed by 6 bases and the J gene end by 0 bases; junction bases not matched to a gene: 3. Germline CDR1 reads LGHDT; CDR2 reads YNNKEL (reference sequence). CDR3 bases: TGTGCCAGCAGGACTAGCGGTTACTCCTACAATGAGCAGTTCTTC. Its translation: CASRTSGYSYNEQFF.

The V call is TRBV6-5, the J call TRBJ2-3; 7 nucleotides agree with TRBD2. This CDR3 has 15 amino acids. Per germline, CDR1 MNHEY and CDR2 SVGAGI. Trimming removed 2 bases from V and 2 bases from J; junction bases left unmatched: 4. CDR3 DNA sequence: TGTGCCAGCAGTTACAGTAGCGGGTTCACAGATACGCAGTATTTT. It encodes CASSYSSGFTDTQYF.

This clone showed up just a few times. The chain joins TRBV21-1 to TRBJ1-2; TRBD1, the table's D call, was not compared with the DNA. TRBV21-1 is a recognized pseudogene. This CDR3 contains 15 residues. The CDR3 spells CASSKGRGRTYGYTF. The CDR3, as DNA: TGTGCCAGCAGCAAAGGTCGCGGCAGGACATATGGCTACACCTTC.

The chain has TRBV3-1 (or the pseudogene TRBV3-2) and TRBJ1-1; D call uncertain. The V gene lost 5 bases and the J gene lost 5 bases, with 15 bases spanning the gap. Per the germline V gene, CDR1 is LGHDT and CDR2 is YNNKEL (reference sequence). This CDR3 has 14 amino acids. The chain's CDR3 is CASSGTPGGTEAFF. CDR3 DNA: TGTGCCAGCAGCGGAACTCCGGGAGGGACTGAAGCTTTCTTT.